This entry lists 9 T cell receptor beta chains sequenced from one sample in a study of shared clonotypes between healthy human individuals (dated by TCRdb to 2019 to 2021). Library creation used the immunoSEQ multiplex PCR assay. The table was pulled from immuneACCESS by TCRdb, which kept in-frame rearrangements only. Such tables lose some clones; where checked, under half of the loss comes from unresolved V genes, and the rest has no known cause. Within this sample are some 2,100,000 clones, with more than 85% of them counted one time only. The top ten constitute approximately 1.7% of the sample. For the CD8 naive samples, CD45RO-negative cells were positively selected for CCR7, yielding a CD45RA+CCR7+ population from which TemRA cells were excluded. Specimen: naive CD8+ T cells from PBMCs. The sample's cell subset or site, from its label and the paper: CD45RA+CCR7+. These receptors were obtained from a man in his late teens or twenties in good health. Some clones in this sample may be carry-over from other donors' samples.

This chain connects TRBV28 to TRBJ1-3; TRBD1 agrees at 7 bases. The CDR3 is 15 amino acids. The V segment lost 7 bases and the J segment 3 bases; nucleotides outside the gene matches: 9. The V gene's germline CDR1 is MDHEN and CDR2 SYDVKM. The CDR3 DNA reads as TGTGCCAGCAAGTTGGACAGGAGGATTGGAAACACCATATATTTT. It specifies CASKLDRRIGNTIYF.

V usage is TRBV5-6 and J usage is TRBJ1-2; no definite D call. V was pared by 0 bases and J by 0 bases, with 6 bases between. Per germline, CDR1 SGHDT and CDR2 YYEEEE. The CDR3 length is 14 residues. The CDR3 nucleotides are TGTGCCAGCAGCTTGGAACTAGCTAACTATGGCTACACCTTC. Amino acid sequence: CASSLELANYGYTF.

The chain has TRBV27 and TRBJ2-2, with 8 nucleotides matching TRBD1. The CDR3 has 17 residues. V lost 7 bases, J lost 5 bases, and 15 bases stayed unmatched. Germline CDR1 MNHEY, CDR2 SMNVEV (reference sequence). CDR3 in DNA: TGTGCCAGCACCATCCTCCTCGGACAGGGAGGTACCGGGGAGCTGTTTTTT. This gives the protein CASTILLGQGGTGELFF.

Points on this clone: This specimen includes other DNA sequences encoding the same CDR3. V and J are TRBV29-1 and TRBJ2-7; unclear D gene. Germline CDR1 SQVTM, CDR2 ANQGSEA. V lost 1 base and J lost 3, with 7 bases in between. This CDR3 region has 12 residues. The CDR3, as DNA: TGCAGCGTTGAAGGGGCCGTCTACGAGCAGTACTTC. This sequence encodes CSVEGAVYEQYF.

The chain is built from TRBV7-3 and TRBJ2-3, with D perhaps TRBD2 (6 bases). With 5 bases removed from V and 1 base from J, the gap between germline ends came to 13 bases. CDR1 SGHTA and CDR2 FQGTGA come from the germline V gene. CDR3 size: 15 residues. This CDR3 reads CASSPQPGGTDTQYF. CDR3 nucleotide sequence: TGTGCCAGCAGCCCACAACCGGGGGGCACAGATACGCAGTATTTT. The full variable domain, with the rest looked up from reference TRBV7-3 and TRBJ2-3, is GAGVSQTPSNKVTEKGKYVELRCDPISGHTALYWYRQSLGQGPEFLIYFQGTGAADDSGLPNDRFFAVRPEGSVSTLKIQRTERGDSAVYLCASSPQPGGTDTQYFGPGTRLTVL.

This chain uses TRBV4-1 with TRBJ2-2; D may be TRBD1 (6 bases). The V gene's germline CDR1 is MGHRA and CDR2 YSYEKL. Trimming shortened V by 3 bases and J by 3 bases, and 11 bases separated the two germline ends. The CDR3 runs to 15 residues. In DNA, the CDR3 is TGCGCCAGCAGCCAGGGCAGGGGATACACCGGGGAGCTGTTTTTT. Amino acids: CASSQGRGYTGELFF.

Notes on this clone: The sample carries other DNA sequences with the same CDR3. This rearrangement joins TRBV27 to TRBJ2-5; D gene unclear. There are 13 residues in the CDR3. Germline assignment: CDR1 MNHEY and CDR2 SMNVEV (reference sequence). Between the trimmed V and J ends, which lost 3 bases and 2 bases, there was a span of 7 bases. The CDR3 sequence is CASSLWGQETQYF. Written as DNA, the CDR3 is TGTGCCAGCAGTTTGTGGGGTCAAGAGACCCAGTACTTC.

In DNA, the CDR3 is TGTGCCAGCAGCTTAGGACCCCCGGGGTACTCTGGAAACACCATATATTTT. This codes for CASSLGPPGYSGNTIYF. The V call is TRBV7-9, the J call TRBJ1-3; D remains unclear. V lost 1 base and J 0 bases, leaving 13 bases between the germline ends. The CDR3 is 17 residues long. Per the germline V gene, CDR1 is SEHNR and CDR2 is FQNEAQ (reference sequence). The complete variable domain, with remaining parts taken from reference TRBV7-9 and TRBJ1-3, reads DTGVSQNPRHKITKRGQNVTFRCDPISEHNRLYWYRQTLGQGPEFLTYFQNEAQLEKSRLLSDRFSAERPKGSFSTLEIQRTEQGDSAMYLCASSLGPPGYSGNTIYFGEGSWLTVV.

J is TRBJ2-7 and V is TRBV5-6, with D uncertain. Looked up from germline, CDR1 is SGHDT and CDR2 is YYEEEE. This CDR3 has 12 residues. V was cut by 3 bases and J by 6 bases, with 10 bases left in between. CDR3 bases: TGTGCCAGCAGCTGGGAAGAGACCGAGCAGTACTTC. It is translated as CASSWEETEQYF.